This T cell receptor (beta chain) was sequenced in a study of CD8+ T cells in alopecia areata. PBMCs were stained for CD3, CD4 and CD8, and CD4+ and CD8+ T cells were sorted. Overall study findings and caveats: Compared with mice, patients displayed less clear TCR sharing, possibly for HLA-related reasons. Besides other cells, scalp samples also yield sequences of resident alphabeta T cells from normal skin.

RNA extraction and reverse transcription yielded cDNA as sequencing template. Produced via immunoSEQ multiplex PCR; TCRdb's table is partial and in-frame only. The sample comprises some 82,000 clones, roughly 51% of which are singletons, and around 5% rests with the top ten. This clone appeared once. Its specificity is not known. V was cut by 1 base and J by 4 bases, with 9 bases left in between. From germline, CDR1 is SGHRS and CDR2 YFSETQ. CDR3 length: 13 residues. The clonotype was recovered from a human donor with alopecia areata. Input material: NKG2D-high CD8+ T cells sorted from blood. The genes are TRBV5-1 and TRBJ2-7, with D uncertain. For the CDR3, the DNA is TGCGCCAGCAGCTTGTCGCTGTCTTACGAGCAGTACTTC. Encoded protein: CASSLSLSYEQYF.